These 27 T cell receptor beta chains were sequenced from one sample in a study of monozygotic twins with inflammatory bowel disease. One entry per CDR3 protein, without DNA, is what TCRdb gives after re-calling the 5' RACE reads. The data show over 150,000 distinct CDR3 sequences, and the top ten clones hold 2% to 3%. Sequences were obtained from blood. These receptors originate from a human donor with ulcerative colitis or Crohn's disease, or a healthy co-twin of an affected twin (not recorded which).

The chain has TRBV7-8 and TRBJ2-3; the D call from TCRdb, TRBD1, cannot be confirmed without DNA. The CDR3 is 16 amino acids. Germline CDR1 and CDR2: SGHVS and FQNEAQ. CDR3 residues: CASSLGVPPFTDTQYF. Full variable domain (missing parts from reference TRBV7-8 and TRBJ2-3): GAGVSQSPRYKVAKRGQDVALRCDPISGHVSLFWYQQALGQGPEFLTYFQNEAQLDKSGLPSDRFFAERPEGSVSTLKIQRTQQEDSAVYLCASSLGVPPFTDTQYFGPGTRLTVL.

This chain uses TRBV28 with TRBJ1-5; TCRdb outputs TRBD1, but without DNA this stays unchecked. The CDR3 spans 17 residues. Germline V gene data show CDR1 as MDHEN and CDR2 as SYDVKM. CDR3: CASSSWARTNSNQPQHF.

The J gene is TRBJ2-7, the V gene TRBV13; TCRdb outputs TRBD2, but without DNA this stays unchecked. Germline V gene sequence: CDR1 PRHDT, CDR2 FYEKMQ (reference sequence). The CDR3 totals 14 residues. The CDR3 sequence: CASSPGRAPYEQYF.

The CDR3 protein is CASSSGSEKLFF. The chain links TRBV6-5 to TRBJ1-4; with no DNA, the TCRdb D assignment of TRBD1 cannot be verified. This CDR3 is built from 12 residues. The germline gives CDR1 MNHEY, CDR2 SVGAGI.

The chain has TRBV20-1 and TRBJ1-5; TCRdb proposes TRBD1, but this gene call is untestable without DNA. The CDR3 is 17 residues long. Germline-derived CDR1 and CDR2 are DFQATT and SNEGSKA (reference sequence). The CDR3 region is CSARDRVGSLSNQPQHF.

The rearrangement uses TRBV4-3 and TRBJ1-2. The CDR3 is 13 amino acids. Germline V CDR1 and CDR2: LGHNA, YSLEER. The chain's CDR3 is CASSQVLGYGYTF.

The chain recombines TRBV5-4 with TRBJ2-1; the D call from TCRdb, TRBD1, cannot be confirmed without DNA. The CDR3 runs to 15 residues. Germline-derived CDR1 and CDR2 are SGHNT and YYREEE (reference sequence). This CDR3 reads CASSLEGQSYNEQFF.

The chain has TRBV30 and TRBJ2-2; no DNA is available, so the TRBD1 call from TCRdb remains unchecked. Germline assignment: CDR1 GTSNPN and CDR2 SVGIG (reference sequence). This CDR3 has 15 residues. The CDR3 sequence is CAWSVPDRATGELFF.

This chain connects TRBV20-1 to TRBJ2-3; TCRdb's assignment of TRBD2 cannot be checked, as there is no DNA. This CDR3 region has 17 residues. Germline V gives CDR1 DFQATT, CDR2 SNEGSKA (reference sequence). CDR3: CSARDPAGLAAPDTQYF.

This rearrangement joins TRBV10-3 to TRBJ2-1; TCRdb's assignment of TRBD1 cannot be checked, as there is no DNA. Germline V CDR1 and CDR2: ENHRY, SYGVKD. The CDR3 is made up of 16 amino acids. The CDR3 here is CAISERGASSYNEQFF.

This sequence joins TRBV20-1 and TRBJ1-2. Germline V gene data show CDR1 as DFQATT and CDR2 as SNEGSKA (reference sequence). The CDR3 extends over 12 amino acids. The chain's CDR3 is CSARDGVYGYTF.

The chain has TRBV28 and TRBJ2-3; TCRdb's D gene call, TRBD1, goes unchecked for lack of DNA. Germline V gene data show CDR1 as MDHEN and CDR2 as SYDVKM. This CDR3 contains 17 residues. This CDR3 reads CASTPPSRENVADTQYF. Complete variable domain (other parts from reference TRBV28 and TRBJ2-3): DVKVTQSSRYLVKRTGEKVFLECVQDMDHENMFWYRQDPGLGLRLIYFSYDVKMKEKGDIPEGYSVSREKKERFSLILESASTNQTSMYLCASTPPSRENVADTQYFGPGTRLTVL.

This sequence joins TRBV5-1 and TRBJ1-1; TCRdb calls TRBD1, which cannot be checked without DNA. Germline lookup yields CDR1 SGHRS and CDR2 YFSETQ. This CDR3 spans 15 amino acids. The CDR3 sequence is CASSWQGAGDTEAFF.

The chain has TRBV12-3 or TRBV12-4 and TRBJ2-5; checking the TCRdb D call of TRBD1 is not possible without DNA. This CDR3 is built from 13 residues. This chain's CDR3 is CASSLQGTVSQYF.

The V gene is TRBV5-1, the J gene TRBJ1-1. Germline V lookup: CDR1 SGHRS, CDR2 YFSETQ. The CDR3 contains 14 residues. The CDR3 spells CASSLTVMNTEAFF.

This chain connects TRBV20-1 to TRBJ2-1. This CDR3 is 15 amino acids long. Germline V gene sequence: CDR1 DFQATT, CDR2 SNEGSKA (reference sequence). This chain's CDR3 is CSARVRGLRENEQFF.

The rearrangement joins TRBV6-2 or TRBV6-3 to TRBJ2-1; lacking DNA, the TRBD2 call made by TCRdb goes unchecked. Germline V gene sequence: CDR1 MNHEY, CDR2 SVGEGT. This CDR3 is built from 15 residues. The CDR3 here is CASSRGLAGGGEQFF.

CDR3: CASSYTGNYEQYF. The chain couples TRBV7-9 to TRBJ2-7; checking the TCRdb D call of TRBD1 is not possible without DNA. The CDR3 length is 13 residues. CDR1 is SEHNR, CDR2 FQNEAQ, per germline (reference sequence). Together with reference TRBV7-9 and TRBJ2-7, the CDR3 gives the full variable domain: DTGVSQNPRHKITKRGQNVTFRCDPISEHNRLYWYRQTLGQGPEFLTYFQNEAQLEKSRLLSDRFSAERPKGSFSTLEIQRTEQGDSAMYLCASSYTGNYEQYFGPGTRLTVT.

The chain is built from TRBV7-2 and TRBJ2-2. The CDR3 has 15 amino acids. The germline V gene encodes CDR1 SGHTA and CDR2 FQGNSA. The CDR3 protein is CASTASLPRTGELFF.

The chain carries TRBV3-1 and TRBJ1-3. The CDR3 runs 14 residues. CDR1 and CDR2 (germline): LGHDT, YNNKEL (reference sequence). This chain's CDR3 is CASSQGGYGNTIYF.

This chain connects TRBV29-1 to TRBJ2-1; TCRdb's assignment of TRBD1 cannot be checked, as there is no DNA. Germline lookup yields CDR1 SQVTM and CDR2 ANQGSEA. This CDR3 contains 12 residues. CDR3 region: CSGGTFYNEQFF.

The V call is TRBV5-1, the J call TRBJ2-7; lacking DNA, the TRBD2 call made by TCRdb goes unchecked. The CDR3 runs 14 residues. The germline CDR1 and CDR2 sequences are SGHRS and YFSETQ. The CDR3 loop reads CASGGTSGSYEQYF.

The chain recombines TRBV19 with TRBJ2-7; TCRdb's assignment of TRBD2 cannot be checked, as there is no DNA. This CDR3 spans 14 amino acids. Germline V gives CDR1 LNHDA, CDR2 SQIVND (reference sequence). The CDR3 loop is CASSMGGSSYEQYF. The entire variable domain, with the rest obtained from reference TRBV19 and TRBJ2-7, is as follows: DGGITQSPKYLFRKEGQNVTLSCEQNLNHDAMYWYRQDPGQGLRLIYYSQIVNDFQKGDIAEGYSVSREKKESFPLTVTSAQKNPTAFYLCASSMGGSSYEQYFGPGTRLTVT.

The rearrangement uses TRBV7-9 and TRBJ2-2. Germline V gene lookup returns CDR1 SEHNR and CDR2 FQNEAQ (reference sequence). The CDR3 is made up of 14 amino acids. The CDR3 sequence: CASSSDSNTGELFF.

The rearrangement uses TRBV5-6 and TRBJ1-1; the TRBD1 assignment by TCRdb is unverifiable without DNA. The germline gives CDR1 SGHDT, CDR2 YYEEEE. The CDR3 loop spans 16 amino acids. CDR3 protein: CASSKRETGAYTEAFF.

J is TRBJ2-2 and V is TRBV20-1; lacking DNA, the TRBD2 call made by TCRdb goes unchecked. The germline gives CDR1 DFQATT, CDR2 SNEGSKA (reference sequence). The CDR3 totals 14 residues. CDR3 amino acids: CSARRSGRAGELFF.

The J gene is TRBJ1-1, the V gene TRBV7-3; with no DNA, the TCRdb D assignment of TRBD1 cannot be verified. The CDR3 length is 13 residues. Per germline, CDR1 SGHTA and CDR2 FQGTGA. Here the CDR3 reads CASSRQGDTEAFF.